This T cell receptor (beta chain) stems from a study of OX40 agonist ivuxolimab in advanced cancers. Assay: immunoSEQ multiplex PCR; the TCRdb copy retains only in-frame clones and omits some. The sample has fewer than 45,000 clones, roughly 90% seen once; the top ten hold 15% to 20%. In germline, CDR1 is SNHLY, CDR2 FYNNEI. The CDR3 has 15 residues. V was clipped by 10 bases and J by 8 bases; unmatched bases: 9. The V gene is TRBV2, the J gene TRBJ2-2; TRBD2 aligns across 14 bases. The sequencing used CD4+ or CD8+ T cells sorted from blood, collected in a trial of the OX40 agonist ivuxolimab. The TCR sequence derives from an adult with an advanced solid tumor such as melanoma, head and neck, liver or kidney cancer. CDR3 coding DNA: TGTGCCACCCGGACTAGCGGGGGGCGGTCGGGGGAGCTGTTTTTT. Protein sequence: CATRTSGGRSGELFF.